This T cell receptor beta chain was identified during a study of Ad26.COV2.S vaccination and SARS-CoV-2 variants (dated by TCRdb to about 2021). In the study overall: Donors in the vaccine arm were drawn from COV1001, a phase I-IIa trial of Ad26.COV2.S in healthy adults that was multicentre, randomized, double-blind and placebo-controlled. Ad26.COV2.S was administered intramuscularly at a dose of 5x10^10 or 1x10^11 viral particles, either as one shot or as two shots given 56 days apart. Sequencing of the TCRbeta repertoire served to evaluate the specificity and breadth of SARS-CoV-2-reactive T cell receptors following Ad26.COV2.S vaccination. A total of approximately 30 samples were included in the TCR-sequenced set, comprising roughly 19 Ad26.COV2.S vaccine recipients, 5 placebo recipients and 8 SARS-CoV-2 convalescent individuals. Trial participants were randomized into five groups of five: low-dose or high-dose Ad26.COV2.S given once or twice, or placebo on both occasions. Throughout the experiments and outcome assessment, investigators stayed blinded to trial group allocation. Overall study results and their limits: The authors noted that the TCR breadth and depth analyses may have underestimated total T cell responses. After vaccination, spike-specific CD8+ and CD4+ T cell responses were reported to show substantial breadth. Comparable non-spike TCR breadth was observed between vaccine and placebo recipients, consistent with only spike being contained in the vaccine. The study was not powered to compare responses between vaccine doses or regimens. Ad26.COV2.S recipients had higher spike-specific TCR breadth than placebo recipients (P = 0.0014).

This clone was detected once. Which antigen it targets is not known. No qualities accompany the bases; no much larger clone lies one base away. The immunoSEQ Assay was the method used to sequence TCRbeta CDR3 regions. After extraction, genomic DNA underwent amplification by bias-controlled multiplex PCR, followed by high-throughput sequencing. The authors' analysis ran thus. To quantify the absolute abundance of every unique TCRbeta CDR3 region, sequences were collapsed and filtered. T cell fraction was estimated by normalization of TCRbeta template counts to usable DNA, with usable DNA being measured through amplification of reference genes present in all nucleated cells. Repertoire TCRs were annotated as SARS-CoV-2-specific by exact matching of V gene, CDR3 amino acid sequence and J gene to a known reactive TCR set. The reference SARS-CoV-2 TCR set came from MIRA and was filtered for enrichment in COVID-19-positive ImmuneCODE repertoires, removing public or cross-reactive TCRs. Using the MIRA antigens, annotated TCRs were further analysed by specific ORF or by position within an ORF. Breadth was defined as annotated unique rearrangements over total unique productive rearrangements; depth was the summed frequency of those rearrangements. Two-sided Wilcoxon rank-sum tests were used to compare TCR breadth between groups. TCRdb took over this immuneACCESS table, retaining in-frame rearrangements with V and J assigned. Such tables are incomplete; in checked studies, under half of the missing clones stem from an unresolved V gene, and the remainder is unexplained. That table is the source of V, J and clone size, and D and trimming were worked out from the DNA. This sample has over 250,000 clones in its table, and about 89% of those were observed once. The ten most abundant clones make up approximately 3.3% of the sample.

The sample's treatment or condition label is to be understood as: about 20 received Ad26.COV2.S at low or high dose, single or two shots; about 5 received placebo; per-sample allocation not given. For vaccine and placebo recipients, repertoires were sequenced using samples collected on day 63 after the first injection. Cohort 1b enrolled some 25 adults aged 18-55 years at a single site in Boston, USA, between 29 July and 7 August 2020. Ad26.COV2.S consisted of a replication-incompetent adenovirus type 26 vector by which a prefusion-stabilized SARS-CoV-2 spike protein from the original Wuhan strain was expressed. The germline V gene gives CDR1 as MDHEN and CDR2 as SYDVKM. The CDR3 has 17 amino acids, counting the end cysteine and phenylalanine. Only CDR3 DNA remains: 51 bases, in frame from the first base. V and J are trimmed by 6 bases and 4 bases, and the gene matches miss 8 bases of the junction.

Recombination linked TRBV28 to TRBJ2-1; TRBD2 agrees with 14 junctional bases. The TCR comes from a person between 18 and 65 years old who received the Ad26.COV2.S COVID-19 vaccine or a placebo. This sample comprised peripheral blood, obtained in a trial of Ad26.COV2.S vaccine versus placebo. At the DNA level, the sequence is TGTGCCAGCAGGGGGACTAGCGGGAGTACAACGTACAATGAGCAGTTCTTC. Its product reads: CASRGTSGSTTYNEQFF.